One and the same sample provided the 8 T cell receptor beta chains below, sequenced in a study of shared clonotypes between healthy human individuals. Measured with immunoSEQ multiplex PCR; TCRdb has only the in-frame clones, and not every one. The sample consists of about 680,000 clones, less than 80% of them appearing once. Sequencing was carried out using memory CD4+ T cells sorted from blood. Subset given: CD45RA-negative fraction. The receptors come from a woman in her 30s in good health.

The rearrangement joins TRBV18 to TRBJ1-3; D is uncertain. The V and J ends lost 2 bases and 4 bases respectively, with 12 bases between them. This CDR3 contains 15 residues. The germline CDR1 and CDR2 sequences are KGHSH and LQKENI. The CDR3 DNA sequence: TGTGCCAGCTCACCATACGGTCAGGTCGGAAACACCATATATTTT. This translates into CASSPYGQVGNTIYF.

The CDR3 DNA is TGCAGCGTTGAAACAGGGAGATGGGGCTACACCTTC. It encodes CSVETGRWGYTF. The chain uses TRBV29-1 and TRBJ1-2, with D perhaps matching TRBD1 (6 bases). There are 12 residues in the CDR3. Per germline, CDR1 SQVTM and CDR2 ANQGSEA. V was shortened by 2 bases and J by 8 bases, with 12 bases between the two germline ends.

This clone was observed many times. The chain links TRBV25-1 to TRBJ1-4; tentatively, D is TRBD1 (5 bases). Germline CDR1 reads MGHDK; CDR2 reads SYGVNS. The V gene lost 4 bases and the J gene lost 0 bases, with 9 bases spanning the gap. CDR3 length: 15 amino acids. CDR3 region: CASSATGATNEKLFF. The CDR3, as DNA: TGTGCCAGCAGTGCTACAGGAGCAACTAATGAAAAACTGTTTTTT.

This chain uses TRBV27 with TRBJ2-5; D might be TRBD1 (6 bases). The V gene's germline CDR1 is MNHEY and CDR2 SMNVEV (reference sequence). This CDR3 is 18 amino acids long. V lost 2 bases and J 0 bases, leaving 19 bases between the germline ends. Here the CDR3 reads CASSLPSGRGVDQETQYF. Here the CDR3 DNA reads TGTGCCAGCAGTTTACCCTCGGGCAGGGGAGTGGACCAAGAGACCCAGTACTTC.

The chain is built from TRBV19 and TRBJ1-2; TRBD1 might be the D (6 bases). The CDR3 is 12 amino acids. Trimming stripped 10 bases from V and 2 bases from J, with 11 bases between. In germline, CDR1 is LNHDA, CDR2 SQIVND (reference sequence). The chain's CDR3 is CATQGTNYGYTF. The DNA for the CDR3 is TGTGCCACGCAGGGGACCAACTATGGCTACACCTTC.

This chain joins TRBV6-1 and TRBJ1-2; possibly TRBD1 for D (5 bases). This CDR3 comprises 12 residues. CDR1 is MNHNS and CDR2 is SASEGT in the germline V gene. Trimming took 6 bases from V and 8 from J, leaving 13 bases between them. CDR3 in amino acids: CASSFQGGGYTF. CDR3 coding DNA: TGTGCCAGCAGCTTCCAGGGAGGGGGCTACACCTTC.

This chain joins TRBV7-9 and TRBJ1-1, with TRBD1 identical over 8 bases. The CDR3 consists of 16 residues. Germline V gene sequence: CDR1 SEHNR, CDR2 FQNEAQ (reference sequence). Trimming cost V 1 base and J 7 bases; bases outside gene matches: 11. The CDR3 nucleotides are TGTGCCAGCAGCTTAGGACAGGGGACCACCCAACATGAAGCTTTCTTT. Its translation: CASSLGQGTTQHEAFF.

CDR3 amino acids: CASQDLDRNTGELFF. The CDR3 bases are TGTGCCAGCCAAGACCTCGACAGGAACACCGGGGAGCTGTTTTTT. V usage is TRBV25-1 and J usage is TRBJ2-2; possibly TRBD1 for D (5 bases). The germline V and J ends were trimmed by 8 bases and 1 base, with 14 bases remaining between them. This CDR3 region has 15 residues. Germline V gene lookup returns CDR1 MGHDK and CDR2 SYGVNS.